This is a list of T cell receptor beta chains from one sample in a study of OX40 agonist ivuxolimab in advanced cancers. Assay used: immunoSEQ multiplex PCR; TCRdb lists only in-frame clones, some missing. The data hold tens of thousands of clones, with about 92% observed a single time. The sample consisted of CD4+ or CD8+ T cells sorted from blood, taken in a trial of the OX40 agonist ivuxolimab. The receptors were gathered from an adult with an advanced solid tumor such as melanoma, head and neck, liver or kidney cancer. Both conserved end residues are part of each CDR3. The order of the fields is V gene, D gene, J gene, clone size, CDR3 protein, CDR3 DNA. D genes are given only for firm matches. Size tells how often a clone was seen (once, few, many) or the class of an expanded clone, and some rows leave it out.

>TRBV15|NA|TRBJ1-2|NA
CATSRGGEDYGYTF
TGTGCCACCAGCAGAGGGGGGGAGGACTATGGCTACACCTTC
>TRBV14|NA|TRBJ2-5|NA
CASSQGREQETQYF
TGTGCCAGCAGCCAAGGGAGGGAGCAAGAGACCCAGTACTTC
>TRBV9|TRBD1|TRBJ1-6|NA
CASSLWGTGDNSPLHF
TGTGCCAGCAGCTTATGGGGGACAGGGGACAATTCACCCCTCCACTTT
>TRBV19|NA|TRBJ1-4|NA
CASSILDGGEKLFF
TGTGCCAGTAGTATTCTGGACGGAGGGGAAAAACTGTTTTTT
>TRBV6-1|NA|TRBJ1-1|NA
CASSEPILDLNPEAFF
TGTGCCAGCAGTGAACCTATTTTGGATTTAAACCCTGAAGCTTTCTTT
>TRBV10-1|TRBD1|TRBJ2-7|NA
CASRGTGAYEQYF
TGCGCCAGCAGAGGGACAGGGGCCTACGAGCAGTACTTC
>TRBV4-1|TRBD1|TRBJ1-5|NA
CASSQVGQEYQPQHF
TGCGCCAGCAGCCAAGTTGGACAGGAGTATCAGCCCCAGCATTTT
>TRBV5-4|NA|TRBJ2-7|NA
CASSLGRGSHEQYF
TGTGCCAGCAGCTTGGGCAGGGGCAGCCACGAGCAGTACTTC
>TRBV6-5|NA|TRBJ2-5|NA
CASTETSLQETQYF
TGTGCCAGCACCGAAACTAGCCTCCAAGAGACCCAGTACTTC
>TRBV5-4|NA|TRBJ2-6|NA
CASLSTNVLTF
TGTGCCAGCCTCTCGACCAACGTCCTGACTTTC
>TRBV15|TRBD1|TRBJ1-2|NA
CATSRGRQGQGYTF
TGTGCCACCAGCAGGGGGAGACAGGGTCAGGGCTACACCTTC
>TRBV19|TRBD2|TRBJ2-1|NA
CASSILAGNNEQFF
TGTGCCAGTAGTATTTTAGCGGGAAACAATGAGCAGTTCTTC
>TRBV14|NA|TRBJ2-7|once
CASSPAISGASSYEQYF
TGTGCCAGCAGTCCTGCTATTTCAGGGGCGAGCTCCTACGAGCAGTACTTC
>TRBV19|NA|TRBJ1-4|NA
CASSILGETNEKLFF
TGTGCCAGTAGTATATTGGGGGAGACTAATGAAAAACTGTTTTTT
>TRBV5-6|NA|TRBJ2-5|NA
CASSLGGRGNF
TGTGCCAGCAGCTTGGGGGGCCGCGGAAACTTC
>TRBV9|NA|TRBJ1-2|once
CASSNTGGNGYTF
TGTGCCAGCAGCAACACGGGGGGCAATGGCTACACCTTC
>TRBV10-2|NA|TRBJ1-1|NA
CASSEWAGMNTEAFF
TGCGCCAGCAGTGAGTGGGCAGGGATGAACACTGAAGCTTTCTTT
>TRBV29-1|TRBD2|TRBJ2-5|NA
CSARLAGGQETQYF
TGCAGCGCCAGACTAGCGGGGGGGCAAGAGACCCAGTACTTC
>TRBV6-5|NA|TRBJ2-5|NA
CASSYGAGGVQETQYF
TGTGCCAGCAGTTACGGCGCCGGCGGGGTCCAAGAGACCCAGTACTTC
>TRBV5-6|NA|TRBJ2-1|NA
CASSLTPGNNEQFF
TGTGCCAGCAGCTTAACCCCGGGGAACAATGAGCAGTTCTTC
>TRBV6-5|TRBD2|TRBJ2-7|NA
CASSPGLAGTYEQYF
TGTGCCAGCAGCCCCGGACTAGCGGGGACCTACGAGCAGTACTTC
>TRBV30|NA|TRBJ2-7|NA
CAWTPPEQYF
TGTGCCTGGACCCCCCCCGAGCAGTACTTC
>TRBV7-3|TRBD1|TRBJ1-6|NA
CASSLQGTNSPLHF
TGTGCCAGCAGCCTACAGGGGACTAATTCACCCCTCCACTTT
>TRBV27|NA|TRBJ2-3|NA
CASSLSGGEGGDTQYF
TGTGCCAGCAGTTTATCCGGGGGCGAGGGCGGAGATACGCAGTATTTT
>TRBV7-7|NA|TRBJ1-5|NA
CASSCGTQQPQHF
TGTGCTAGCAGCTGCGGGACGCAACAGCCCCAGCATTTT
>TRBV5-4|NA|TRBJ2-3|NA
CASSLAWGGTDTQYF
TGTGCCAGCAGCTTGGCCTGGGGGGGCACAGATACGCAGTATTTT
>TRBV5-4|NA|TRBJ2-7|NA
CASSPDMGVSAYEQYF
TGTGCCAGCAGCCCGGACATGGGGGTTTCAGCCTACGAGCAGTACTTC
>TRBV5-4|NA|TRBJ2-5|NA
CASSLRGAETQYF
TGTGCCAGCAGCTTGAGGGGGGCCGAGACCCAGTACTTC
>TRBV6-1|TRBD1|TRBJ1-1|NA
CASTEDRFGTEAFF
TGTGCCAGCACAGAGGACAGGTTTGGCACTGAAGCTTTCTTT
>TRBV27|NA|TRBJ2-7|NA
CASSVLSSLTYEQYF
TGTGCCAGCAGCGTACTCTCATCACTAACCTACGAGCAGTACTTC
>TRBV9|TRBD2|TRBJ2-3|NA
CASSIELAALTDTQYF
TGTGCCAGCAGCATCGAACTAGCGGCCCTCACAGATACGCAGTATTTT
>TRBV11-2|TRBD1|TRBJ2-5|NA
CASSSGQGPQETQYF
TGTGCCAGCAGCTCGGGACAGGGGCCCCAAGAGACCCAGTACTTC
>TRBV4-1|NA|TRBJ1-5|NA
CASSQGQGNQPQHF
TGCGCCAGCAGCCAGGGACAAGGCAATCAGCCCCAGCATTTT
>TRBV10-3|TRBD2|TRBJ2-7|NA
CAISESTSTRGALYEQYF
TGTGCCATCAGTGAGTCCACAAGCACGCGGGGGGCCCTCTACGAGCAGTACTTC
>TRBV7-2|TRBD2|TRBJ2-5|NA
CASSLTSGGWTQYF
TGTGCCAGCAGCTTAACTAGCGGGGGTTGGACCCAGTACTTC
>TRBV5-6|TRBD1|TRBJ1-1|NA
CASSWGTGGTEAFF
TGTGCCAGCAGCTGGGGGACAGGGGGCACTGAAGCTTTCTTT
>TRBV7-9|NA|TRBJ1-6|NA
CASSPPAEYYNSPLHF
TGTGCCAGCAGCCCCCCCGCCGAGTACTATAATTCACCCCTCCACTTT
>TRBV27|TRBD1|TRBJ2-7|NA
CASSLGTGGRYGQYF
TGTGCCAGCAGTCTCGGGACAGGGGGGCGGTACGGGCAGTACTTC
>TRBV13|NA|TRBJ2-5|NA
CASSQEGPRDQYF
TGTGCCAGCAGCCAAGAGGGACCTCGGGACCAGTACTTC
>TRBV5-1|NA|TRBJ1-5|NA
CASTGRGNQPQHF
TGCGCCAGCACCGGCCGGGGCAATCAGCCCCAGCATTTT
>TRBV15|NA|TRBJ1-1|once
CATSRGSGSAEAFF
TGTGCCACCAGCAGAGGGAGCGGGAGCGCTGAAGCTTTCTTT
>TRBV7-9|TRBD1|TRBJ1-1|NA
CASSITGANTEAFF
TGTGCCAGCAGCATTACAGGGGCCAACACTGAAGCTTTCTTT
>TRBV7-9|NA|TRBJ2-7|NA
CASSLAGDYEQYF
TGTGCCAGCAGCTTAGCGGGGGATTACGAGCAGTACTTC
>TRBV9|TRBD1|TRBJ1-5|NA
CASSAGQPYQLNQPQHF
TGTGCCAGCAGCGCGGGACAGCCCTATCAACTCAATCAGCCCCAGCATTTT
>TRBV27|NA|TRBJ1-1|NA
CASSTGWNTEAFF
TGTGCCAGCAGTACTGGGTGGAACACTGAAGCTTTCTTT
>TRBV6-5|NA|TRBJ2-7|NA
CASTDPAFYEQYF
TGTGCCAGCACCGACCCCGCCTTCTACGAGCAGTACTTC
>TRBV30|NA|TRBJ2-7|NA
CAWSASYEQYF
TGTGCCTGGAGTGCCTCCTACGAGCAGTACTTC
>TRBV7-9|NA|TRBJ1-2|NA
CASSLPSHGTNYSNYGYTF
TGTGCCAGCAGCTTACCCAGTCACGGGACAAACTATTCTAACTATGGCTACACCTTC
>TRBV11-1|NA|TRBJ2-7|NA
CASSLGWVGGYEQYF
TGTGCCAGCAGCTTAGGCTGGGTTGGTGGCTACGAGCAGTACTTC
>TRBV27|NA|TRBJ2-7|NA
CASSSRIESEQYF
TGTGCCAGCAGTTCCAGGATTGAGAGCGAGCAGTACTTC
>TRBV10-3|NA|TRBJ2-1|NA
CAIRETNNEQFF
TGTGCCATCAGGGAGACCAACAATGAGCAGTTCTTC
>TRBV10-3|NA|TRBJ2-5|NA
CAISTPQGSETQYF
TGTGCCATCAGTACACCACAGGGTTCAGAGACCCAGTACTTC
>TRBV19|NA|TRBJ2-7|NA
CASSIVGGFYEQYF
TGTGCCAGTAGTATAGTCGGGGGTTTCTACGAGCAGTACTTC
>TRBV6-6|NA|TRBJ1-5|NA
CASSYGSRNRPQHF
TGTGCCAGCAGTTACGGCTCTAGGAATAGGCCCCAGCATTTT